This is a list of T cell receptor beta chains from one sample in a study of T cell repertoires in cytomegalovirus infection. No antigens are known for them. TCRdb fed the reads into MiXCR, producing one record per CDR3 protein. The sample yields 700,000 to 950,000 distinct CDR3 sequences, approximately 30% seen once. The source was cultured CD8+ T cells from PBMCs, collected from culture after CMV antigen stimulation. All receptors derive from a human donor in good health (CMV status not recorded). Some clones in this sample may be carry-over from other donors' samples. Each CDR3 is given with its conserved first and last residue. The D gene is left open where the match is weak. Only part of the rows carry a size: once, few, many, or a class if the clone is expanded.

size	D	V	J	length	DNA	CDR3
few	TRBD1	TRBV27	TRBJ1-2	18	TGTGCCAGCAGTTCTTCTGGGGGAGGGGGCCGCGGATCCTATGGCTACACCTTC	CASSSSGGGGRGSYGYTF
few	NA	TRBV6-1	TRBJ2-2	17	TGTGCCAGCACTAAGGGTGGAGGCGGCGGACACACCGGGGAGCTGTTTTTT	CASTKGGGGGHTGELFF
once	NA	TRBV4-1	TRBJ1-1	16	TGCGCCAGCAGCCAAGCCCCCCAGCCCTCGAACACTGAAGCTTTCTTT	CASSQAPQPSNTEAFF
NA	NA	TRBV7-9	TRBJ1-6	13	TGTGCCAGCAGCCCCCCCCCAAGTTCACCCCTCCACTTT	CASSPPPSSPLHF
NA	NA	TRBV6-5	TRBJ1-1	14	TGTGCCAGCAGTTACTCGGTGGGTGGCACTGAAGCTTTCTTT	CASSYSVGGTEAFF
many	NA	TRBV12-3/TRBV12-4	TRBJ1-5	16	TGTGCCAGCAGTCCTCGGGACTCTTATAGCAATCAGCCCCAGCATTTT	CASSPRDSYSNQPQHF
NA	NA	TRBV7-9	TRBJ1-1	13	TGTGCCAGCAGATTACAAGGGGACACTGAAGCTTTCTTT	CASRLQGDTEAFF
few	NA	TRBV6-5	TRBJ1-5	16	TGTGCCAGCAGTTACTCGAGACCAAACCGAAATCAGCCCCAGCATTTT	CASSYSRPNRNQPQHF
few	NA	TRBV20-1	TRBJ2-1	12	TGCAGTGCTAGAGTAGTCTACAATGAGCAGTTCTTC	CSARVVYNEQFF
NA	NA	TRBV3-1	TRBJ2-3	16	TGTGCCAGCAGCCAAGAGGCCAGGTACCCAACAGATACGCAGTATTTT	CASSQEARYPTDTQYF
NA	TRBD1	TRBV19	TRBJ1-1	13	TGTGCCAGCAGACAACAGGGGTTGGCTGAAGCTTTCTTT	CASRQQGLAEAFF
few	NA	TRBV3-1	TRBJ2-2	12	TGTGCCACGAAATACAGCACCGGGGAGCTGTTTTTT	CATKYSTGELFF
NA	NA	TRBV10-1	TRBJ2-2	14	TGCGCCAGCAGGAGGGCAGGGCAGTCCGGGGAGCTGTTTTTT	CASRRAGQSGELFF
NA	NA	TRBV11-1	TRBJ1-2	16	TGTGCCAGCGGACCCGGACGGACCTCTCTGTCCTATGGCTACACCTTC	CASGPGRTSLSYGYTF
few	NA	TRBV6-5	TRBJ1-6	18	TGTGCCAGCAGTTACTCGGGGGCCGGAGCTAATGAATATTCACCCCTCCACTTT	CASSYSGAGANEYSPLHF
few	NA	TRBV7-8	TRBJ1-6	18	TGTGCCAGCAGCCCCCCTCCGGGACGCAGCTCCTATAATTCACCCCTCCACTTT	CASSPPPGRSSYNSPLHF
few	TRBD2	TRBV19	TRBJ2-1	18	TGTGCCAGTAGTGGCCCGGGCTTGGGGTACTACGGGGGGGATGAGCAGTTCTTC	CASSGPGLGYYGGDEQFF
many	NA	TRBV7-8	TRBJ1-3	15	TGTGCCAGCAGCTCCGGACGGGCCTCTGGAAACACCATATATTTT	CASSSGRASGNTIYF
NA	NA	TRBV25-1	TRBJ1-4	15	TGTGCCAGCAGTGAATATAAGGGCCCTAATGAAAAACTGTTTTTT	CASSEYKGPNEKLFF
NA	TRBD2	TRBV27	TRBJ2-1	16	TGTGCCAGCAGTTTATATGGCGGGGGGACCTACAATGAGCAGTTCTTC	CASSLYGGGTYNEQFF
few	TRBD1	TRBV27	TRBJ1-3	13	TGTGCCAGCAGTTTATCGACAGGGAGCCCCATATATTTT	CASSLSTGSPIYF
many	NA	TRBV7-9	TRBJ2-5	11	TGTGCCAGCAGCTTAGCCGAGGGCCAGTACTTC	CASSLAEGQYF
few	TRBD2	TRBV9	TRBJ2-1	17	TGTGCCAGCAGCGTAGCGTTTGGGACTAGTAACTACAATGAGCAGTTCTTC	CASSVAFGTSNYNEQFF
few	NA	TRBV6-6	TRBJ2-1	15	TGTGCCAGCAGTTACACCGGACTACCAAGAAATGAGCAGTTCTTC	CASSYTGLPRNEQFF
few	TRBD1	TRBV19	TRBJ2-7	14	TGTGCCAGTAGTACTAATGGACAGGGGTACGAGCAGTACTTC	CASSTNGQGYEQYF
many	NA	TRBV7-9	TRBJ1-6	16	TGTGCCAGCAGCCCAACGTCAGGACGGACTAATTCACCCCTCCACTTT	CASSPTSGRTNSPLHF
few	NA	TRBV7-9	TRBJ2-7	14	TGTGCCAGCAGCCCCCCCGGACAGTTGTACGAGCAGTACTTC	CASSPPGQLYEQYF
NA	NA	TRBV19	TRBJ2-1	15	TGTGCCAGTAGTATAGCCGTCAGTTCCGTTCGTGAGCAGTTCTTC	CASSIAVSSVREQFF
NA	TRBD1	TRBV4-1	TRBJ2-2	15	TGCGCCAGCAGCCACAAGACAGGGGACACCGGGGAGCTGTTTTTT	CASSHKTGDTGELFF
NA	NA	TRBV2	TRBJ1-5	13	TGTGCCAGCAGCCCCGAGGGGAGGCAGCCCCAGCATTTT	CASSPEGRQPQHF
few	NA	TRBV7-8	TRBJ1-1	14	TGTGCCAGCAGCTTAGGCGTGAGGGACACTGAAGCTTTCTTT	CASSLGVRDTEAFF
NA	TRBD2	TRBV4-1	TRBJ2-1	18	TGCGCCAGCAGCCGTGCCACCGTAGCGGGGGCCCGATACAATGAGCAGTTCTTC	CASSRATVAGARYNEQFF
few	TRBD1	TRBV19	TRBJ2-7	15	TGTGCCACCACACTGGGACAGGGGAGCTCCTACGAGCAGTACTTC	CATTLGQGSSYEQYF
NA	NA	TRBV11-2	TRBJ2-7	15	TGTGCCAGCAGCTTAGTGGATCTCCCGGAATACGAGCAGTACTTC	CASSLVDLPEYEQYF
many	NA	TRBV7-6	TRBJ2-1	18	TGTGCCAGCAGCTTAGCCCGGGGGCAATTTAGGAGGTACAATGAGCAGTTCTTC	CASSLARGQFRRYNEQFF
NA	NA	TRBV20-1	TRBJ2-3	13	TGCAGTGCTAGAGCAGCCAACACAGATACGCAGTATTTT	CSARAANTDTQYF
NA	NA	TRBV19	TRBJ1-1	13	TGTGCCAGTAGTAGCTCAGGGAAGACTGAAGCTTTCTTT	CASSSSGKTEAFF
few	NA	TRBV12-5	TRBJ2-5	11	TGTGCTAGTGGTTTGATGGAGACCCAGTACTTC	CASGLMETQYF
few	NA	TRBV9	TRBJ1-2	14	TGTGCCAGCAGCGTAGTCGCACAGGACTATGGCTACACCTTC	CASSVVAQDYGYTF
NA	NA	TRBV5-6	TRBJ2-1	17	TGTGCCAGCACCCCACTTTCGGGGGGCTTTGTGTACAATGAGCAGTTCTTC	CASTPLSGGFVYNEQFF
NA	NA	TRBV7-9	TRBJ1-5	16	TGTGCCAGCAGCGACGGGACACCGGCGCGCAATCAGCCCCAGCATTTT	CASSDGTPARNQPQHF
NA	NA	TRBV25-1	TRBJ1-2	14	TGTGCCAGCAGTGCAGTATCCCCTACCTATGGCTACACCTTC	CASSAVSPTYGYTF
few	TRBD1	TRBV4-1	TRBJ1-1	16	TGCGCCAGCAGCCAGGCAACAGGGGCACAGTACACTGAAGCTTTCTTT	CASSQATGAQYTEAFF
few	NA	TRBV6-1	TRBJ2-1	13	TGTGCCAGCAGGCAGACAGGAGACGATGAGCAGTTCTTC	CASRQTGDDEQFF
few	NA	TRBV6-2/TRBV6-3	TRBJ2-6	16	TGTGCCAGCAGTTACGATTGGGGCTCTGGGGCCAACGTCCTGACTTTC	CASSYDWGSGANVLTF
few	TRBD1	TRBV12-3/TRBV12-4	TRBJ2-1	15	TGTGCCAGCACCGACGACAGGGGCTCCTACAATGAGCAGTTCTTC	CASTDDRGSYNEQFF